This TCR beta chain emerged from a study of T cell repertoires in cytomegalovirus infection. V was cut by 1 base and J by 3 bases, with 13 bases left in between. The CDR3 runs 16 residues. CDR1 and CDR2 (germline): SEHNR, FQNEAQ (reference sequence). Each CDR3 protein is one row after TCRdb ran MiXCR on the reads. Found here are fewer than 400,000 distinct CDR3 sequences, 18% of them singletons; the top ten hold around 8.6%. This clonotype was picked up many times. V usage is TRBV7-9 and J usage is TRBJ1-5, with D uncertain. This sequence was found in a human donor in good health (CMV status not recorded). Some clones in this sample may be carry-over from other donors' samples. The source material was PBMCs. The CDR3 spells CASSLGWTDDNQPQHF. DNA of the CDR3: TGTGCCAGCAGCTTAGGTTGGACTGACGACAATCAGCCCCAGCATTTT.